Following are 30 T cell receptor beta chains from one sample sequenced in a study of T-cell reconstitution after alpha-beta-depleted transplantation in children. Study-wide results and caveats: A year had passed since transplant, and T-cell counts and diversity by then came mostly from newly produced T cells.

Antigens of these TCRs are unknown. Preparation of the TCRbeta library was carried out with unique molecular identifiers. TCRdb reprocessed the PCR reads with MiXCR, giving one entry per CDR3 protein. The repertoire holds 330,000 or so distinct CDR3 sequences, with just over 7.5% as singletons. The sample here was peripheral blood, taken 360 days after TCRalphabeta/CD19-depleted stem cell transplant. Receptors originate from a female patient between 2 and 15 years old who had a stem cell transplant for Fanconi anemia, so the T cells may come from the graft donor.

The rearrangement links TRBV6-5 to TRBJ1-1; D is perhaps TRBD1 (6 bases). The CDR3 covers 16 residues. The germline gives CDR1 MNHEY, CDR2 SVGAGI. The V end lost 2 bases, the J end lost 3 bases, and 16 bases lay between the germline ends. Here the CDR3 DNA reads TGTGCCAGCAGTTACGAGAGCCCAGGGGCGTACACTGAAGCTTTCTTT. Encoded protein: CASSYESPGAYTEAFF.

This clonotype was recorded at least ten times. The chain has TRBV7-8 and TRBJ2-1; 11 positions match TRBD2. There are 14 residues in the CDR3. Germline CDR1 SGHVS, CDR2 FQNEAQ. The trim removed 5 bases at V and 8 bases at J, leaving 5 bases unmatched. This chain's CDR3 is CASSATGLADEQFF. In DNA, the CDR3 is TGTGCCAGCAGCGCTACGGGACTAGCGGATGAGCAGTTCTTC.

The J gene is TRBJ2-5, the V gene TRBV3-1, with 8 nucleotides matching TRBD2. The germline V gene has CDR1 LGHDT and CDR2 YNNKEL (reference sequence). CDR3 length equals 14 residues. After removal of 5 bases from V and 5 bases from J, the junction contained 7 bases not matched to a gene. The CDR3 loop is CASSTSGSGETQYF. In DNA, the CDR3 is TGTGCCAGCAGCACAAGCGGGAGCGGGGAGACCCAGTACTTC.

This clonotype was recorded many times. For the CDR3, the DNA is TGCAGTGCTCGCACCCCCGGGAGTATACTCAGGGAGACCCAGTACTTC. Its protein is CSARTPGSILRETQYF. The chain has TRBV20-1 and TRBJ2-5; a weak D match, TRBD2 (6 bases). This CDR3 is 16 amino acids long. Looked up from germline, CDR1 is DFQATT and CDR2 is SNEGSKA (reference sequence). V was shortened by 5 bases and J by 5 bases, with 24 bases between the two germline ends.

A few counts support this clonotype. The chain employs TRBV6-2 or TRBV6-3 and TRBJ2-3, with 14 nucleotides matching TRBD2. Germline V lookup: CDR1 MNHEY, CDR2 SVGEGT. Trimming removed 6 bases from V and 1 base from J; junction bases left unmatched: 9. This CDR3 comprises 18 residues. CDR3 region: CASRNRLAGGRRTDTQYF. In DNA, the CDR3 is TGTGCCAGCAGAAACAGACTAGCGGGGGGGCGGCGCACAGATACGCAGTATTTT.

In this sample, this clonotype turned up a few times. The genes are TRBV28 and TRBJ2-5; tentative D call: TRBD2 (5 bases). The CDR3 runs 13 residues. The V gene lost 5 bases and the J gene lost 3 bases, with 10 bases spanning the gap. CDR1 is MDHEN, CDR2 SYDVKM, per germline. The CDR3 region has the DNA TGTGCCAGCAGTACGGACTGGGAAGAGACCCAGTACTTC. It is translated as CASSTDWEETQYF. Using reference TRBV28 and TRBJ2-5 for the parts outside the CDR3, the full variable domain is DVKVTQSSRYLVKRTGEKVFLECVQDMDHENMFWYRQDPGLGLRLIYFSYDVKMKEKGDIPEGYSVSREKKERFSLILESASTNQTSMYLCASSTDWEETQYFGPGTRLLVL.

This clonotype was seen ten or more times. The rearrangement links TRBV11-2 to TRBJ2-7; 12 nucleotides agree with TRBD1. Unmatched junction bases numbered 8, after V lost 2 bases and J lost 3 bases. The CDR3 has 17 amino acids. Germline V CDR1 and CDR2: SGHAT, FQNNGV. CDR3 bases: TGTGCCAGCAGCTTACACCCCGGGACAGGGGGCAGCTACGAGCAGTACGTC. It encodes CASSLHPGTGGSYEQYV.

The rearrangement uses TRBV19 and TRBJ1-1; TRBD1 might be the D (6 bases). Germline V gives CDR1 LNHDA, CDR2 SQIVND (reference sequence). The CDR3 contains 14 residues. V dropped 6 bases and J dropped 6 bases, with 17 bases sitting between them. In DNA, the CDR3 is TGTGCCAGTAGCCGAGGGGGTGTTGTAGCTGAAGCTTTCTTT. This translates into CASSRGGVVAEAFF.

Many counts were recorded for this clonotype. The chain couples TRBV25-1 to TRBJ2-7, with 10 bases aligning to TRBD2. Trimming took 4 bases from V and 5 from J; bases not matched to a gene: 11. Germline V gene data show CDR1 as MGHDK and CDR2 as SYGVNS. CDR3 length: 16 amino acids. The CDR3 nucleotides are TGTGCCAGCAGTGGGAAACCGGGACTAGCGATCCACGAGCAGTACTTC. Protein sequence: CASSGKPGLAIHEQYF.

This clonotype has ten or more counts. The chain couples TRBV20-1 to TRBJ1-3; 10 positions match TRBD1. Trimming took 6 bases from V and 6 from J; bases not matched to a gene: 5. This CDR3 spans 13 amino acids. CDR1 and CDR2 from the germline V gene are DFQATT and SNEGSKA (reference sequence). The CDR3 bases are TGCAGTGCCCGGACAGGGGGAGAAAACACCATATATTTT. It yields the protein CSARTGGENTIYF.

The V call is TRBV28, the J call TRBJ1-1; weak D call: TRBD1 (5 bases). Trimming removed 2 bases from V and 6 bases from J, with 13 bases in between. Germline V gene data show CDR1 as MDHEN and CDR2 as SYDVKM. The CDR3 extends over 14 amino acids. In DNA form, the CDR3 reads TGTGCCAGCAGTTTAATGTGGACATTCGCTGAAGCTTTCTTT. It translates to CASSLMWTFAEAFF.

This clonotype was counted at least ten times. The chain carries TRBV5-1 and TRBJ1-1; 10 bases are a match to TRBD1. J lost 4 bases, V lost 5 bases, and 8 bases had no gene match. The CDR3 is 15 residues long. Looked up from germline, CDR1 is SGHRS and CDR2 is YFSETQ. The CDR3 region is CASRMTGGRGTEAFF. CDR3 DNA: TGCGCCAGCAGGATGACAGGGGGCCGTGGCACTGAAGCTTTCTTT.

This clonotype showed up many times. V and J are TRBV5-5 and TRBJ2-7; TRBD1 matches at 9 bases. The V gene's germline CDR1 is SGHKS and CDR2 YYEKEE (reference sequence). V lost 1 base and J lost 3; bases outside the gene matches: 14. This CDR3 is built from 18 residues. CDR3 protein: CASSLNPPGQGASYEQYF. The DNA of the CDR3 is TGTGCCAGCAGCTTGAACCCACCGGGACAGGGAGCAAGCTACGAGCAGTACTTC.

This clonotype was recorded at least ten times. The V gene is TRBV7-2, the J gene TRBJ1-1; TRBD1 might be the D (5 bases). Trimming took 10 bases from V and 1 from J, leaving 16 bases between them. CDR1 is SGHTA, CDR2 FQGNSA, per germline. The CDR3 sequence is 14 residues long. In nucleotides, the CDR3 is TGTGCCAACAGACGGGGGTTGAGGAACACTGAAGCTTTCTTT. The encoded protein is CANRRGLRNTEAFF.

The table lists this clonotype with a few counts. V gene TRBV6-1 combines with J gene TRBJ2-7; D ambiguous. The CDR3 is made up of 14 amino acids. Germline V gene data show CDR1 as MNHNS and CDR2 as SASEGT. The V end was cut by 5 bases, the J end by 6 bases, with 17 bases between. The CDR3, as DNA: TGTGCCAGCAGTCGACACGGAGAAACTTCCGAGCAGTACTTC. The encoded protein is CASSRHGETSEQYF.

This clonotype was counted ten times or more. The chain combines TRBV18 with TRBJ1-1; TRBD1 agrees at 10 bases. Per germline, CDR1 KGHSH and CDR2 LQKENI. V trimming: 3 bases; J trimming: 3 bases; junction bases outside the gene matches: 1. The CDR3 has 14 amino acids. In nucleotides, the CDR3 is TGTGCCAGCTCACCCGGGACAGGGGACACTGAAGCTTTCTTT. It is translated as CASSPGTGDTEAFF.

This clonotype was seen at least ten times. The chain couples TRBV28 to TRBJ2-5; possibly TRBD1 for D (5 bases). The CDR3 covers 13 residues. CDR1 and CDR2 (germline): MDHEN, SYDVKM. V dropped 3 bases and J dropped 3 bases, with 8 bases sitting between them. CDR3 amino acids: CASSLTEKETQYF. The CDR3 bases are TGTGCCAGCAGTTTGACAGAGAAAGAGACCCAGTACTTC.

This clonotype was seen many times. Here the CDR3 reads CASNSPGQGAEAFF. In DNA form, the CDR3 reads TGTGCCAGCAACTCTCCGGGACAGGGGGCTGAAGCTTTCTTT. The chain employs TRBV12-3 or TRBV12-4 and TRBJ1-1; 11 bases fit TRBD1. The CDR3 consists of 14 residues. The V gene end was trimmed by 7 bases and the J gene end by 6 bases; junction bases not matched to a gene: 7.

CDR3 DNA: TGCAGTTCGGGGCGGGCTAACTACAATGAGCAGTTCTTC. It yields the protein CSSGRANYNEQFF. The chain recombines TRBV20-1 with TRBJ2-1; D assignment may be TRBD1 or TRBD2 (5 bases each). CDR1 and CDR2 (germline): DFQATT, SNEGSKA (reference sequence). The CDR3 totals 13 residues. V lost 8 bases and J lost 3, with 14 bases in between.

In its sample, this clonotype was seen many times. CDR3: CASSYSAGPLPTDTQYF. CDR3 sequence (DNA): TGTGCCAGCAGTTACTCGGCTGGCCCCCTCCCGACAGATACGCAGTATTTT. This sequence joins TRBV6-5 and TRBJ2-3; D is undetermined. The CDR3 is 17 residues long. From germline, CDR1 is MNHEY and CDR2 SVGAGI. Trimming pared 0 bases from V and 3 bases from J, leaving 16 bases between.

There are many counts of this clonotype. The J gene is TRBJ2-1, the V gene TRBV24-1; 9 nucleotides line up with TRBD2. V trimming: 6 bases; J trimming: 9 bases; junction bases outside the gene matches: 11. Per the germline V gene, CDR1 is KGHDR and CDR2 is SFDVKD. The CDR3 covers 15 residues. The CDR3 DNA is TGTGCCACCAGTACCCCCGCAGCGGGAGGAGTTGAGCAGTTCTTC. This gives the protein CATSTPAAGGVEQFF.

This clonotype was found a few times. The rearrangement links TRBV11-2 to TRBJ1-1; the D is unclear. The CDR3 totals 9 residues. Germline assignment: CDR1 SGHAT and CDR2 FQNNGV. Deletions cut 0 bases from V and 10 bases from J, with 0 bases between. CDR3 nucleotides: TGTGCCAGCAGCTTAGAAGCTTTCTTT. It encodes CASSLEAFF.

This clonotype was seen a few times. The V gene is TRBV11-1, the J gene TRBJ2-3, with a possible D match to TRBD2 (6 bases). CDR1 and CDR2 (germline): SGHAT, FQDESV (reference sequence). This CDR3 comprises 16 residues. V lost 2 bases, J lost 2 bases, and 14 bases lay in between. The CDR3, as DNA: TGTGCCAGCAGCTTAAGGTCTAGCGAGGACACAGATACGCAGTATTTT. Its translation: CASSLRSSEDTDTQYF. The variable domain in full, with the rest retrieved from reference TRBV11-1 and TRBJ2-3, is EAEVAQSPRYKITEKSQAVAFWCDPISGHATLYWYRQILGQGPELLVQFQDESVVDDSQLPKDRFSAERLKGVDSTLKIQPAELGDSAMYLCASSLRSSEDTDTQYFGPGTRLTVL.

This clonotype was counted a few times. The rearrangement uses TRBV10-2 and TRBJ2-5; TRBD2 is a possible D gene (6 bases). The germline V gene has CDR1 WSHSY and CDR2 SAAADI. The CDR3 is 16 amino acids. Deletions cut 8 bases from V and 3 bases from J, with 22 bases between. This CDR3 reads CASSGWRAQWEETQYF. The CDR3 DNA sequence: TGCGCCAGCTCTGGGTGGAGGGCCCAGTGGGAAGAGACCCAGTACTTC.

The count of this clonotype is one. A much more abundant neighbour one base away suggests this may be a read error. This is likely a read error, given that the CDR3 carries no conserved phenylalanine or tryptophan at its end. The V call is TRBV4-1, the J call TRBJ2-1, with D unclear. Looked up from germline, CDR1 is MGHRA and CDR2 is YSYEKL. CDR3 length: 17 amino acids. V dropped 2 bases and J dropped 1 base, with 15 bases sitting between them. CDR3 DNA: TGCGCCAGCAGCCAACCCTTAGCCCCCAAGTCCTACAATGAGCAGTTCCTC. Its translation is CASSQPLAPKSYNEQFL.

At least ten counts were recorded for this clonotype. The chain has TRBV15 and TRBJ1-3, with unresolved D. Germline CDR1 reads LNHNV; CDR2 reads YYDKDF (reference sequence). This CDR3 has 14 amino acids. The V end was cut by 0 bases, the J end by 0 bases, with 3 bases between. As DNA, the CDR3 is TGTGCCACCAGCAGAGATGCCTCTGGAAACACCATATATTTT. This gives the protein CATSRDASGNTIYF.

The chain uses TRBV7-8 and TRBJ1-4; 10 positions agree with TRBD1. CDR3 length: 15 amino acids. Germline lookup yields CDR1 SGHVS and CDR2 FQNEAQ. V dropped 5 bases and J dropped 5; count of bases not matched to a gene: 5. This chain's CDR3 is CASSRAGQGNEKLFF. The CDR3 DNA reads TGTGCCAGCAGCAGAGCGGGACAGGGGAATGAAAAACTGTTTTTT.

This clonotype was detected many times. The chain's CDR3 is CASSIHRDSIYNEQFF. DNA of the CDR3: TGCGCCAGCAGCATTCACCGGGACAGTATATACAATGAGCAGTTCTTC. The chain recombines TRBV5-1 with TRBJ2-1, with TRBD1 matching over 7 bases. CDR3 length: 16 residues. Germline V gene lookup returns CDR1 SGHRS and CDR2 YFSETQ. V trimming: 4 bases; J trimming: 4 bases; junction bases outside the gene matches: 11.

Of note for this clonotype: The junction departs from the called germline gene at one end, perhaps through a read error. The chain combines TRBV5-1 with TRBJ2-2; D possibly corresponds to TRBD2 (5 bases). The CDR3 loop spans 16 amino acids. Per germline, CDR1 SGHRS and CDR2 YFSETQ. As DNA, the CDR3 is TGCGCCAGCAGGTTGGGTCTCGGGGCGAACACCGGGGAGCTGTTTTTT. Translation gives CASRLGLGANTGELFF. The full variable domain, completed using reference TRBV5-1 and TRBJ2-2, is KAGVTQTPRYLIKTRGQQVTLSCSPISGHRSVSWYQQTPGQGLQFLFEYFSETQRNKGNFPGRFSGRQFSNSRSEMNVSTLELGDSALYLCASRLGLGANTGELFFGEGSRLTVL.

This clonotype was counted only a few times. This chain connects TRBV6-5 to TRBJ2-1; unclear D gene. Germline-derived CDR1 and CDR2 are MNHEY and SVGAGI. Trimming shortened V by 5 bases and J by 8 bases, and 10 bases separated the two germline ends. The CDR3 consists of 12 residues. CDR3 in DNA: TGTGCCAGCAGTGAGCCAACTCATGAGCAGTTCTTC. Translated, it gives CASSEPTHEQFF.